This TCR beta chain was captured by sequencing in a study of blood T cells in healthy people across ages. The V and J ends lost 4 bases and 9 bases respectively, with 10 bases between them. There are 12 residues in the CDR3. Germline V gene lookup returns CDR1 MNHEY and CDR2 SVGAGI. Through a sample-barcoded 5' primer and a J-beta primer mix, a second PCR was run for roughly 6 to 11 cycles. TCRdb reprocessed the 5' RACE reads with MiXCR, giving one entry per CDR3 protein. The table includes 800,000 to 1,000,000 distinct CDR3 sequences, roughly 50% detected once. This chain joins TRBV6-5 and TRBJ2-1; no clear D. This TCR was sampled from a man under 40 in good health. Sequences were obtained from blood. Here the CDR3 reads CASSLVRSEQFF. In DNA, the CDR3 is TGTGCCAGCAGTTTGGTCCGGAGTGAGCAGTTCTTC.